The next 10 T cell receptor beta chains were all read from a single sample in a study of tumor-infiltrating lymphocytes in primary liver carcinoma. Researchers drew blood RNA from unsorted whole blood and extracted germline DNA as well. Using a constant-region primer together with ProtoScript II reverse transcriptase, TCR beta cDNA was made from about 500 ng of total RNA. Nested multiplex PCR, run for three rounds with slightly modified ARM-PCR, yielded TCR beta libraries. Researchers ran the first two PCR rounds for roughly 11 cycles each with TRBV1-TRBV30 forward primers and a C-beta reverse primer. One entry per CDR3 protein, called by TCRdb with MiXCR from the multiplex PCR reads. The sample gives fewer than 350,000 distinct CDR3 sequences, over 55% of which show up once; roughly 8.9% is in the top ten. The source material was peripheral blood. The receptors stem from a man aged 40-49 years with primary liver carcinoma and hepatitis B virus infection.

This clonotype was counted at least ten times. The chain carries TRBV10-3 and TRBJ1-1; possibly TRBD1 for D (5 bases). This CDR3 has 14 amino acids. The germline V and J ends were trimmed by 5 bases and 3 bases, with 13 bases remaining between them. Germline V gene data show CDR1 as ENHRY and CDR2 as SYGVKD. CDR3 region: CAISYSTGYTEAFF. In DNA form, the CDR3 reads TGTGCCATCAGTTACTCTACAGGCTACACTGAAGCTTTCTTT.

This clonotype was observed a single time. A much larger clone differs by one base, so this may be a read error. The chain links TRBV6-1 to TRBJ2-7; 10 nucleotides line up with TRBD1. This CDR3 comprises 14 residues. CDR1 MNHNS and CDR2 SASEGT come from the germline V gene. DNA for the CDR3: TGTGCCAGCAGTGAATGGGACAGGGGCTACGAGCAGCACTTC. Translated, it gives CASSEWDRGYEQHF.

The chain carries TRBV12-3 or TRBV12-4 and TRBJ2-1; D uncertain. Trimming took 3 bases from V and 8 from J, leaving 11 bases between them. This CDR3 is 13 amino acids long. DNA of the CDR3: TGTGCCAGCAGTTTGGTTGCAAGCCATGAGCAGTTCTTC. Amino acid sequence: CASSLVASHEQFF.

V is TRBV4-2 and J is TRBJ1-3; 7 nucleotides line up with TRBD1. Germline V gene sequence: CDR1 LGHNA, CDR2 YNFKEQ. The CDR3 sequence is 19 residues long. J was trimmed by 12 bases and V by 7 bases; bases with no gene match: 30. The CDR3 DNA reads TGTGCCAGCACCGAAGATGCTGTCGGGACAGCCGGCCAGGTTGACAGCATATATTTT. The encoded protein is CASTEDAVGTAGQVDSIYF.

Details on this clonotype: Lacking the conserved final phenylalanine or tryptophan, this CDR3 likely reflects a read error. This chain connects TRBV6-6 to TRBJ2-7; 7 bases agree with TRBD2. V trimming: 0 bases; J trimming: 3 bases; junction bases outside the gene matches: 11. Looked up from germline, CDR1 is MNHNY and CDR2 is SVGAGI (reference sequence). The CDR3 totals 17 residues. The CDR3 loop is CASSYSIPSGAYYEQYL. The CDR3 DNA reads TGTGCCAGCAGTTACTCTATTCCCAGCGGGGCCTACTACGAGCAGTACCTC.

Notes on this clonotype: The junction differs from germline at one of its ends, possibly a read error. V is TRBV29-1 and J is TRBJ2-7, with D perhaps given as TRBD1 or TRBD2 (5 bases each). Germline values: CDR1 SQVTM, CDR2 ANQGSEA. CDR3 length: 16 residues. The CDR3 DNA follows: TGTAGCGCCATGACAGCTGGGACCGACACACCCTACGAGCAGTACTTC. Translated: CSAMTAGTDTPYEQYF.

With regard to this clonotype: A much larger clone lies a single base off, so this may be a read error. This rearrangement joins TRBV6-2 or TRBV6-3 to TRBJ1-5; maybe TRBD1 (6 bases). This CDR3 has 14 residues. In germline, CDR1 is MNHEY, CDR2 SVGEGT. V lost 9 bases to trimming and J lost 10 bases, with 22 bases between them. CDR3 region: CARRSGTQVGPQHF. The CDR3 nucleotides read TGTGCCAGGAGAAGTGGGACACAGGTTGGTCCCCAGCATTTT.

J is TRBJ1-5 and V is TRBV12-3 or TRBV12-4; no reliable D call. The CDR3 has 13 amino acids. In nucleotides, the CDR3 is TGTACCATCAGTCCTGGAGAAGGTCAGCCCCAGCATTTT. Translated, it gives CTISPGEGQPQHF.

This clonotype was found a few times. V and J are TRBV11-2 and TRBJ2-1, with D uncertain. Germline V gene lookup returns CDR1 SGHAT and CDR2 FQNNGV. The CDR3 runs to 13 residues. With 5 bases removed from V and 10 bases from J, the gap between germline ends came to 15 bases. The DNA of the CDR3 is TGTGCCAGCAGCGCAGCCCCCTCAAGGGAGCAGTTCTTC. It is translated as CASSAAPSREQFF. Looking up the rest from reference TRBV11-2 and TRBJ2-1 gives the full variable domain: EAGVAQSPRYKIIEKRQSVAFWCNPISGHATLYWYQQILGQGPKLLIQFQNNGVVDDSQLPKDRFSAERLKGVDSTLKIQPAKLEDSAVYLCASSAAPSREQFFGPGTRLTVL.

Points on this clonotype: The junction departs from germline at one end; a sequencing error may be responsible. This rearrangement joins TRBV6-6 to TRBJ2-3; 9 bases map to TRBD2. The CDR3 has 17 amino acids. Germline V gene data show CDR1 as MNHNY and CDR2 as SVGAGI (reference sequence). The CDR3 DNA is TGTGCCAGCAGCCGTACAGCGGGAGGCTTTAGCAGAGATACGCAGTATTTT. It encodes CASSRTAGGFSRDTQYF.